The 20 T cell receptor beta chains below all came from one sample that was sequenced in a study of breast tumors, draining lymph nodes, adjacent tissues. TCRdb recomputed calls from the multiplex PCR reads with MiXCR, one row per CDR3 protein. Found here are 150,000 to 200,000 distinct CDR3 sequences, 33% of them singletons; the top ten hold less than 4%. The lymph nodes were axillary draining lymph nodes from breast cancer patients. The sample taken for sequencing was axillary lymph node tissue. These receptors were collected from a female donor with breast cancer. Some clones in this sample may be carry-over from other donors' samples.

The rearrangement uses TRBV27 and TRBJ2-1; 12 bases align to TRBD2. The CDR3 consists of 17 residues. Germline CDR1 and CDR2: MNHEY and SMNVEV (reference sequence). The junction had 4 bases not matched to a gene; V was cut back by 2 bases and J by 2 bases. CDR3 in amino acids: CASSLLAGGPPYNEQFF. The DNA of the CDR3 is TGTGCCAGCAGTTTACTAGCGGGAGGGCCGCCCTACAATGAGCAGTTCTTC.

The table lists this clonotype with many counts. V usage is TRBV30 and J usage is TRBJ2-7, with D possibly being TRBD1 or TRBD2 (5 bases each). Germline values: CDR1 GTSNPN, CDR2 SVGIG (reference sequence). This CDR3 has 11 amino acids. Trimming left V 1 base short and J 7 bases short, with 8 bases between. DNA of the CDR3: TGTGCCTGGAGTGCTGGGGGAGAGCAGTACTTC. It is translated as CAWSAGGEQYF. The full variable domain, its missing parts supplied by reference TRBV30 and TRBJ2-7, is SQTIHQWPATLVQPVGSPLSLECTVEGTSNPNLYWYRQAAGRGLQLLFYSVGIGQISSEVPQNLSASRPQDRQFILSSKKLLLSDSGFYLCAWSAGGEQYFGPGTRLTVT.

The table lists this clonotype with many counts. The chain links TRBV20-1 to TRBJ1-2; D perhaps matches TRBD1 (5 bases). V lost 7 bases, J lost 4 bases, and 13 bases lay in between. The germline CDR1 and CDR2 sequences are DFQATT and SNEGSKA (reference sequence). The length of the CDR3 is 12 residues. The CDR3 nucleotides read TGCAGTGGGGGCAGGGTAGGCTATGGCTACACCTTC. This encodes CSGGRVGYGYTF.

This clonotype was detected many times. The chain couples TRBV7-2 to TRBJ2-4; either TRBD1 or TRBD2 may fit D (5 bases each). From germline, CDR1 is SGHTA and CDR2 FQGNSA. The CDR3 has 14 residues. Trimming removed 1 base from V and 2 bases from J, with 6 bases in between. CDR3 coding DNA: TGTGCCAGCAGCTTAGGGGGGTCCAAAAACATTCAGTACTTC. The encoded protein is CASSLGGSKNIQYF. Complete variable domain (other parts from reference TRBV7-2 and TRBJ2-4): GAGVSQSPSNKVTEKGKDVELRCDPISGHTALYWYRQSLGQGLEFLIYFQGNSAPDKSGLPSDRFSAERTGGSVSTLTIQRTQQEDSAVYLCASSLGGSKNIQYFGAGTRLSVL.

Regarding this clonotype: Its ends do not fully match the called genes, so a read error is possible. The V call is TRBV6-2 or TRBV6-3, the J call TRBJ2-7; 11 nucleotides line up with TRBD2. Looked up from germline, CDR1 is MNHEY and CDR2 is SVGEGT. CDR3 size: 15 residues. DNA for the CDR3: TGTGCCGGCAGTTACCGAACTAGCGGGAGCTACGAGCAGTACTTC. Amino acids: CAGSYRTSGSYEQYF.

This clonotype was recorded at least ten times. The J gene is TRBJ1-5, the V gene TRBV15; D unclear. Trimming shortened V by 0 bases and J by 0 bases, and 9 bases separated the two germline ends. Germline V CDR1 and CDR2: LNHNV, YYDKDF (reference sequence). The CDR3 length is 16 residues. The CDR3 coding sequence is TGTGCCACCAGCAGAGATCTGGGTAGTAGCAATCAGCCCCAGCATTTT. As protein: CATSRDLGSSNQPQHF.

The table lists this clonotype with a few counts. The V and J genes are TRBV6-2 or TRBV6-3 and TRBJ2-6; D is undetermined. The CDR3 runs to 13 residues. Looked up from germline, CDR1 is MNHEY and CDR2 is SVGEGT. Trimming shortened V by 7 bases and J by 0 bases, and 4 bases separated the two germline ends. The CDR3 region has the DNA TGTGCCAGCAAACACTCTGGGGCCAACGTCCTGACTTTC. Amino acids: CASKHSGANVLTF.

In its sample, this clonotype was seen many times. V and J are TRBV7-9 and TRBJ2-1; no firm D call. CDR3 size: 14 residues. The germline V and J ends were trimmed by 0 bases and 2 bases, with 5 bases remaining between them. CDR1 is SEHNR and CDR2 is FQNEAQ in the germline V gene (reference sequence). The CDR3 region has the DNA TGTGCCAGCAGCTTAGCGACTGCCTACAATGAGCAGTTCTTC. Protein product: CASSLATAYNEQFF.

The sample holds many counts of this clonotype. The chain is built from TRBV6-6 and TRBJ2-1, with 11 nucleotides matching TRBD2. V trimming: 4 bases; J trimming: 3 bases; junction bases outside the gene matches: 5. Germline V lookup: CDR1 MNHNY, CDR2 SVGAGI (reference sequence). The CDR3 extends over 16 amino acids. CDR3 DNA: TGTGCCAGCAGTTCCCCGACTAGCGGGGACTACAATGAGCAGTTCTTC. Translation: CASSSPTSGDYNEQFF.

The chain employs TRBV19 and TRBJ2-6; TRBD2 is a possible D gene (5 bases). Deletions cut 1 base from V and 11 bases from J, with 12 bases between. This CDR3 spans 14 amino acids. Germline V CDR1 and CDR2: LNHDA, SQIVND (reference sequence). CDR3 in amino acids: CASSIGGYAYVLTF. The CDR3 nucleotides read TGTGCCAGTAGTATAGGAGGGTACGCCTACGTCCTGACTTTC.

Details on this clonotype: A read error is possible here, since a much larger clone lies one base away. This chain connects TRBV28 to TRBJ1-2; no reliable D call. Trimming removed 5 bases from V and 4 bases from J, with 14 bases in between. Germline-derived CDR1 and CDR2 are MDHEN and SYDVKM. The length of the CDR3 is 14 residues. The CDR3 nucleotides are TGTGCCAGCAGTCTCTTCGGGATGAGCTATGGCTACACCTTC. It yields the protein CASSLFGMSYGYTF.

This clonotype was counted between two and nine times. This may be a read error: a much more frequent sequence differs by one nucleotide. This chain joins TRBV2 and TRBJ2-7, with no clear D. V was clipped by 9 bases and J by 1 base, with 1 base between them. Germline V gives CDR1 SNHLY, CDR2 FYNNEI. There are 9 residues in the CDR3. CDR3 in amino acids: CARSYEQYF. The CDR3, as DNA: TGTGCCAGGTCCTACGAGCAGTACTTC.

The chain combines TRBV20-1 with TRBJ1-1, with D unresolved. V was clipped by 2 bases and J by 7 bases, with 8 bases between them. The CDR3 loop spans 11 amino acids. Germline CDR1 is DFQATT and CDR2 is SNEGSKA (reference sequence). The CDR3 protein is CSARRWGEAFF. As DNA, the CDR3 is TGCAGTGCTAGAAGATGGGGTGAAGCTTTCTTT.

As for this clonotype: One end of the junction fails to match germline, which may point to a read error. The DNA for the CDR3 is TGTGCCACCAACAGAGAGAGCGGGGGGATTAATGAGCAGTTCTTC. Translating gives CATNRESGGINEQFF. The chain uses TRBV15 and TRBJ2-1, with TRBD2 identical over 9 bases. The germline gives CDR1 LNHNV, CDR2 YYDKDF (reference sequence). There are 15 residues in the CDR3.

This clonotype was recorded at least ten times. Here the CDR3 DNA reads TGTGCCAGCAGCCCTTTGGTTAGCGGGAACACCGGGGAGCTGTTTTTT. It specifies CASSPLVSGNTGELFF. The V call is TRBV27, the J call TRBJ2-2, with D possibly being TRBD2 (6 bases). The V end lost 6 bases, the J end lost 1 base, and 15 bases lay between the germline ends. This CDR3 comprises 16 residues. From germline, CDR1 is MNHEY and CDR2 SMNVEV (reference sequence).

This clonotype was observed at least ten times. The chain joins TRBV20-1 to TRBJ2-1, with 10 nucleotides matching TRBD2. Germline CDR1 is DFQATT and CDR2 is SNEGSKA (reference sequence). CDR3 length: 16 residues. V shed 5 bases and J 6 bases; nucleotides not matched to a gene: 13. CDR3 in amino acids: CSAERWAAGGPNEQFF. Here the CDR3 DNA reads TGCAGTGCTGAGCGCTGGGCAGCGGGAGGGCCCAATGAGCAGTTCTTC.

Points on this clonotype: One end of the junction does not line up with germline, which may come from a read error. The chain employs TRBV5-1 and TRBJ1-3; unclear D gene. The CDR3 runs 15 residues. The germline V gene encodes CDR1 SGHRS and CDR2 YFSETQ. The CDR3 bases are TGCGCCAGCAGCTTGAATAGTGGCTTTGGAAACACCACATATTTT. Protein product: CASSLNSGFGNTTYF.

Concerning this clonotype: Relative to the germline gene, one junction end is altered; a read error may explain this. The CDR3, as DNA: TGCCAGTCGCAGGGGGCCGGAGAGACCCAGTACTTC. This codes for CQSQGAGETQYF. This chain links TRBV28 with TRBJ2-5, with 8 bases that match TRBD1. Germline CDR1 and CDR2: MDHEN and SYDVKM. CDR3 length: 12 amino acids.

The chain combines TRBV12-3 or TRBV12-4 with TRBJ1-6, with D maybe TRBD1 (5 bases). This CDR3 is built from 16 residues. Trimming cost V 5 bases and J 6 bases, with 17 bases left between them. In DNA, the CDR3 is TGTGCCAGCAGTACCCTCCGGTGGGGGGGTAATTCACCCCTCCACTTT. Translated, it gives CASSTLRWGGNSPLHF.

This clonotype was counted many times. V gene TRBV11-2 combines with J gene TRBJ2-5, with no clear D. The V gene's germline CDR1 is SGHAT and CDR2 FQNNGV. This CDR3 spans 14 amino acids. V was pared by 5 bases and J by 5 bases, with 15 bases between. For the CDR3, the DNA is TGTGCCAGCAGCACGTCTCCCCTCGGGGAGACCCAGTACTTC. This encodes CASSTSPLGETQYF.